The next 28 T cell receptor beta chains were all read from a single sample in a study of T cells expressing NK-cell markers. Using the 5' RACE reads, TCRdb records one entry per CDR3 protein without DNA. The sample table includes over 100,000 distinct CDR3 sequences. Sequenced input: blood T cells: a sorted CD56 or NKG2C T cell subset, CD4+ or CD8+ T cells, or bulk PBMC T cells (not recorded which). These receptors were collected from a woman aged 18 to 75 in good health.

This chain joins TRBV12-3 or TRBV12-4 and TRBJ1-4; checking the TCRdb D call of TRBD1 is not possible without DNA. The CDR3 totals 15 residues. The CDR3 loop is CASSPSTGQGEKLFF.

The V gene is TRBV29-1, the J gene TRBJ2-7; TCRdb's D call, TRBD1, is unchecked because there is no DNA. This CDR3 comprises 13 residues. CDR1 SQVTM and CDR2 ANQGSEA come from the germline V gene. CDR3 protein: CSATGTADYEQYF.

The chain joins TRBV12-3 or TRBV12-4 to TRBJ2-5; the D call of TRBD1 rests on TCRdb alone, since no DNA is present to check it. This CDR3 has 14 amino acids. The CDR3 loop reads CASTLGHQLETQYF.

The V call is TRBV25-1, the J call TRBJ1-2; TCRdb's D gene call, TRBD1, goes unchecked for lack of DNA. This CDR3 comprises 13 residues. Germline V CDR1 and CDR2: MGHDK, SYGVNS. The CDR3 loop is CASSDTGDGGYTF.

This chain connects TRBV6-1 to TRBJ2-1; without DNA, the TCRdb call of TRBD2 cannot be checked. The germline gives CDR1 MNHNS, CDR2 SASEGT. This CDR3 contains 14 residues. CDR3 residues: CASTSSGASNEQFF.

The rearrangement links TRBV4-1 to TRBJ1-2. Germline-derived CDR1 and CDR2 are MGHRA and YSYEKL. The CDR3 is 15 residues long. The chain's CDR3 is CASSQEIVSAYGYTF.

The chain employs TRBV12-3 or TRBV12-4 and TRBJ1-5; there is no DNA to check the TCRdb D call of TRBD1. The CDR3 is 15 residues long. The CDR3 region is CASSLALTGDQPQHF.

This chain joins TRBV23-1 and TRBJ2-3. TRBV23-1 is labeled an ORF, and its function is uncertain. The CDR3 consists of 12 residues. The CDR3 loop reads CASLGPEDTQYF.

This sequence joins TRBV6-1 and TRBJ2-5; TCRdb outputs TRBD1, but without DNA this stays unchecked. Germline assignment: CDR1 MNHNS and CDR2 SASEGT. The CDR3 has 15 residues. This CDR3 reads CASSHTGVRTETQYF.

The gene calls are TRBV6-5 and TRBJ2-3; the D gene TCRdb calls, TRBD2, cannot be checked with no DNA. Per the germline V gene, CDR1 is MNHEY and CDR2 is SVGAGI. CDR3 length: 15 residues. The CDR3 region is CASSYGDSSTDTQYF.

The chain joins TRBV9 to TRBJ2-7; the TRBD1 assignment by TCRdb is unverifiable without DNA. Germline V gene sequence: CDR1 SGDLS, CDR2 YYNGEE. The CDR3 has 19 amino acids. The CDR3 spells CASSVGIGTGGSPNYEQYF.

The chain's CDR3 is CASSVATSGYNEQFF. The V and J genes are TRBV9 and TRBJ2-1; TCRdb gives TRBD2 as the D gene, but with no DNA this cannot be confirmed. CDR1 and CDR2 (germline): SGDLS, YYNGEE. The CDR3 has 15 amino acids.

The chain links TRBV4-3 to TRBJ2-2; TCRdb's D gene call, TRBD2, goes unchecked for lack of DNA. The CDR3 runs 19 residues. Per the germline V gene, CDR1 is LGHNA and CDR2 is YSLEER. CDR3 sequence: CASSQESSGSGPNTGELFF.

The chain employs TRBV20-1 and TRBJ1-1. Germline-derived CDR1 and CDR2 are DFQATT and SNEGSKA (reference sequence). The CDR3 sequence is 13 residues long. CDR3 amino acids: CSASNSMNTEAFF.

The rearrangement joins TRBV7-2 to TRBJ2-1; TCRdb outputs TRBD1, but without DNA this stays unchecked. Germline V lookup: CDR1 SGHTA, CDR2 FQGNSA. CDR3 length equals 15 residues. The CDR3 loop is CASSPLWGGYNEQFF.

The chain has TRBV7-6 and TRBJ2-1; TCRdb names TRBD1, which stays unverified in the absence of DNA. This CDR3 comprises 15 residues. CDR1 and CDR2 (germline): SGHVS, FNYEAQ. The CDR3 protein is CASSRSGQPYNEQFF.

The chain uses TRBV7-2 and TRBJ1-1. This CDR3 has 13 amino acids. Germline V gene data show CDR1 as SGHTA and CDR2 as FQGNSA. The CDR3 loop is CASSPIMNTEAFF. The full variable domain, in which reference TRBV7-2 and TRBJ1-1 provide the parts outside the CDR3, is GAGVSQSPSNKVTEKGKDVELRCDPISGHTALYWYRQSLGQGLEFLIYFQGNSAPDKSGLPSDRFSAERTGGSVSTLTIQRTQQEDSAVYLCASSPIMNTEAFFGQGTRLTVV.

This sequence joins TRBV4-3 and TRBJ2-1; absent DNA, TCRdb's TRBD2 call cannot be checked. CDR1 and CDR2 (germline): LGHNA, YSLEER. CDR3 length equals 16 residues. This chain's CDR3 is CASSSSLAGEYNEQFF.

The chain uses TRBV6-2 or TRBV6-3 and TRBJ2-1. Germline assignment: CDR1 MNHEY and CDR2 SVGEGT. The CDR3 is made up of 12 amino acids. CDR3 residues: CASSMGFNEQFF.

The chain links TRBV9 to TRBJ2-3; as DNA is missing, the TRBD1 call by TCRdb cannot be tested. The CDR3 contains 15 residues. Germline V CDR1 and CDR2: SGDLS, YYNGEE. The CDR3 sequence is CASSAWGRGTDTQYF.

The gene calls are TRBV19 and TRBJ2-1; TCRdb's assignment of TRBD2 cannot be checked, as there is no DNA. The CDR3 runs to 14 residues. Germline V gene data show CDR1 as LNHDA and CDR2 as SQIVND (reference sequence). The CDR3 spells CASRGLAGIYEQFF.

The CDR3 here is CASSGGREGSEQFF. J is TRBJ2-1 and V is TRBV27; TCRdb names TRBD2, which stays unverified in the absence of DNA. The CDR3 contains 14 residues. Germline-derived CDR1 and CDR2 are MNHEY and SMNVEV (reference sequence).

The gene calls are TRBV7-8 and TRBJ2-5; TCRdb's D gene call, TRBD1, goes unchecked for lack of DNA. CDR3 length equals 17 residues. Germline-derived CDR1 and CDR2 are SGHVS and FQNEAQ. The CDR3 spells CASSFRGSLGVEETQYF.

The rearrangement uses TRBV11-2 and TRBJ2-5; TCRdb names TRBD1, which stays unverified in the absence of DNA. CDR1 and CDR2 from the germline V gene are SGHAT and FQNNGV. CDR3 size: 14 residues. The CDR3 sequence: CASSLAAGEETQYF.

The chain links TRBV12-3 or TRBV12-4 to TRBJ1-2; the TCRdb call, TRBD1, lacks DNA for checking. The CDR3 runs to 13 residues. CDR3 protein: CASSPGQGYGYTF.

The chain combines TRBV19 with TRBJ2-1. From germline, CDR1 is LNHDA and CDR2 SQIVND (reference sequence). The CDR3 covers 16 residues. CDR3 protein: CASSIRWESSYNEQFF.

This chain uses TRBV19 with TRBJ2-3; the TCRdb call, TRBD1, lacks DNA for checking. The CDR3 length is 13 residues. CDR1 and CDR2 (germline): LNHDA, SQIVND (reference sequence). The CDR3 region is CASMTGFADTQYF.

The chain couples TRBV12-3 or TRBV12-4 to TRBJ2-3; TCRdb proposes TRBD2, but this gene call is untestable without DNA. The CDR3 is 15 residues long. CDR3: CASSLLASGTDTQYF.